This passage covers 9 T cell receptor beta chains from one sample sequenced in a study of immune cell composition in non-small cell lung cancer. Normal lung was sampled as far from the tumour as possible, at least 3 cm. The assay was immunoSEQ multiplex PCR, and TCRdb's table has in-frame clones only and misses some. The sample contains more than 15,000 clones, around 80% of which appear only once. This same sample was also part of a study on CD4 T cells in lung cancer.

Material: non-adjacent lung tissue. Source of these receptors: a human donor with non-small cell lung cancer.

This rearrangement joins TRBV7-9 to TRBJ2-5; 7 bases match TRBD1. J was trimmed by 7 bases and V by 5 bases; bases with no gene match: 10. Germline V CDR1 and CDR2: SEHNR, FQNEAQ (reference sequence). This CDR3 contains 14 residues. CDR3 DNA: TGTGCCAGCAGCCCCTGGACAGGCCCAGGGACCCAGTACTTC. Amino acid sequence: CASSPWTGPGTQYF.

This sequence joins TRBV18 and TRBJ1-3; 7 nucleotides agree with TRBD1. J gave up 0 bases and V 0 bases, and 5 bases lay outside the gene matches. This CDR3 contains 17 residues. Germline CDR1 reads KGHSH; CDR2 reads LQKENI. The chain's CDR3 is CASSPPQSGGSGNTIYF. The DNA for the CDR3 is TGTGCCAGCTCACCACCGCAGTCAGGGGGCTCTGGAAACACCATATATTTT.

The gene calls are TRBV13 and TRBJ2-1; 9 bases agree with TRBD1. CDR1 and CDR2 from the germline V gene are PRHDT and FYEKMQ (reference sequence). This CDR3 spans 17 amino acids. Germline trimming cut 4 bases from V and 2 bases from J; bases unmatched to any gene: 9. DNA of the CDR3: TGTGCCAGCAGCTCGAGGACAGGGGCATTTACCTACAATGAGCAGTTCTTC. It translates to CASSSRTGAFTYNEQFF.

This CDR3 is CASSLPDGEKLFF. CDR3 DNA sequence: TGTGCCAGCAGCCTACCGGACGGCGAAAAACTGTTTTTT. V usage is TRBV6-1 and J usage is TRBJ1-4; D is undetermined. The germline V gene has CDR1 MNHNS and CDR2 SASEGT. This CDR3 is 13 amino acids long. With 6 bases removed from V and 8 bases from J, the gap between germline ends came to 13 bases.

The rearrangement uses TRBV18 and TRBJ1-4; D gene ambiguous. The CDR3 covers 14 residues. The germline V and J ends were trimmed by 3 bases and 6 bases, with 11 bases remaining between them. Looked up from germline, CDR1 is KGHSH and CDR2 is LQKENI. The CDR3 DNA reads TGTGCCAGCTCACCGCTCCTTGTCGATGAAAAACTGTTTTTT. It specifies CASSPLLVDEKLFF.

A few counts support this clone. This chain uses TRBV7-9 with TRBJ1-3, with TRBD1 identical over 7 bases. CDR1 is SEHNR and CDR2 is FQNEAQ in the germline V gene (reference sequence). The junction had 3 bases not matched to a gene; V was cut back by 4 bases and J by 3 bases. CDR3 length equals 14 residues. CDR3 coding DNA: TGTGCCAGCAGCTGGGGACAGCTTGGAAACACCATATATTTT. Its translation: CASSWGQLGNTIYF.

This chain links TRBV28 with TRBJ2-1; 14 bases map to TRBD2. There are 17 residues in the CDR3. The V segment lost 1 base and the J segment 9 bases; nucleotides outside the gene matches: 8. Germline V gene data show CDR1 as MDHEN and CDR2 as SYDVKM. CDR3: CASSLFGLAGGRGEQFF. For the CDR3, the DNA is TGTGCCAGCAGTTTATTCGGACTAGCGGGGGGACGGGGTGAGCAGTTCTTC.

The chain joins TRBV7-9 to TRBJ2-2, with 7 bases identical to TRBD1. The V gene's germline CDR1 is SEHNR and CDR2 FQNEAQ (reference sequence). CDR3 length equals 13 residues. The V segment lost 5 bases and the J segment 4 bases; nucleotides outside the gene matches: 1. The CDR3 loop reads CASSRQGTGELFF. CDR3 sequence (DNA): TGTGCCAGCAGCAGACAGGGCACCGGGGAGCTGTTTTTT.

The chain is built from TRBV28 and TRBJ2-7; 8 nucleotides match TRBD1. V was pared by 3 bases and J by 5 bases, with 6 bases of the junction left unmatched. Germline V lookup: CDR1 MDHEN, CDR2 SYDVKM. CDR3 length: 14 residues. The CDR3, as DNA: TGTGCCAGCAGTTTCCGGGACAGGAGTAACGAGCAGTACTTC. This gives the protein CASSFRDRSNEQYF.